The 19 T cell receptor beta chains below all came from one sample that was sequenced in a study of blood T cell repertoires in COVID-19 (dated by TCRdb to 2019 to 2021). Libraries were made using the immunoSEQ multiplex PCR assay. This is the immuneACCESS table as TCRdb keeps it, with only in-frame sequences that have V and J called. A part of the clones is gone; compared with another copy, unresolved V genes explain less than half, and the rest is unexplained. Present in this sample are about 80,000 clones, about four fifths of which were seen just once. About 10% of the sample comes from the top ten. Sequencing was performed on peripheral blood. The receptors shown here come from a human donor in a cohort sampled during active COVID-19.

This chain connects TRBV7-3 to TRBJ1-1, with D perhaps TRBD1 (5 bases). CDR3 length equals 15 residues. Trimming left V 4 bases short and J 6 bases short, with 18 bases between. CDR1 and CDR2 (germline): SGHTA, FQGTGA. The DNA for the CDR3 is TGTGCCAGCAGCTCAAGGGCGGGGGAACGCGCTGAAGCTTTCTTT. Encoded protein: CASSSRAGERAEAFF.

The chain couples TRBV28 to TRBJ1-3, with D possibly matching TRBD1 (5 bases). Germline V lookup: CDR1 MDHEN, CDR2 SYDVKM. This CDR3 spans 15 amino acids. Trimming took off 2 bases at V and 6 bases at J, with 14 bases between the two ends. In DNA form, the CDR3 reads TGTGCCAGCAGTTTAAGTAGCAGGGCTCAAAACACCATATATTTT. Protein product: CASSLSSRAQNTIYF.

This rearrangement joins TRBV9 to TRBJ2-1, with 7 bases lining up with TRBD2. Germline loops: CDR1 SGDLS, CDR2 YYNGEE. With 3 bases clipped from V and 2 bases from J, the junction kept 2 bases outside the gene matches. The CDR3 extends over 14 amino acids. The CDR3 nucleotides read TGTGCCAGCAGCGCGGCGGGAGCCTACAATGAGCAGTTCTTC. Residues: CASSAAGAYNEQFF. Based on the CDR3 plus reference TRBV9 and TRBJ2-1, the full variable domain is DSGVTQTPKHLITATGQRVTLRCSPRSGDLSVYWYQQSLDQGLQFLIQYYNGEERAKGNILERFSAQQFPDLHSELNLSSLELGDSALYFCASSAAGAYNEQFFGPGTRLTVL.

This clone came up once. The V call is TRBV7-2, the J call TRBJ2-1, with D perhaps matching TRBD2 (7 bases). This CDR3 region has 15 residues. The germline V and J ends were trimmed by 1 base and 2 bases, with 9 bases remaining between them. Germline V lookup: CDR1 SGHTA, CDR2 FQGNSA. CDR3 nucleotides: TGTGCCAGCAGCTTAGTAGGGGGGGCCTACAATGAGCAGTTCTTC. Translating gives CASSLVGGAYNEQFF.

This sequence joins TRBV6-5 and TRBJ1-2, with a tentative D call TRBD1 (6 bases). The V gene lost 7 bases and the J gene lost 7 bases, with 19 bases spanning the gap. CDR1 is MNHEY, CDR2 SVGAGI, per germline. This CDR3 has 14 residues. CDR3 nucleotides: TGTGCCAGCACCAACTTCGGGACAAGTGCTGGCTACACCTTC. This sequence encodes CASTNFGTSAGYTF.

J is TRBJ1-5 and V is TRBV9; 7 bases are shared with TRBD1. CDR1 is SGDLS, CDR2 YYNGEE, per germline. Trimming cost V 3 bases and J 5 bases; bases outside gene matches: 5. The CDR3 length is 14 residues. DNA for the CDR3: TGTGCCAGCAGCGACGGGACAGACTATCAGCCCCAGCATTTT. Protein: CASSDGTDYQPQHF.

The chain is built from TRBV5-1 and TRBJ2-1, with TRBD2 matching 13 bases. The V segment lost 4 bases and the J segment 7 bases; nucleotides outside the gene matches: 5. From germline, CDR1 is SGHRS and CDR2 YFSETQ. CDR3 length: 15 residues. CDR3 sequence: CASSAPGLAGNEQFF. CDR3 bases: TGCGCCAGCAGCGCCCCGGGACTAGCGGGGAATGAGCAGTTCTTC.

The V call is TRBV19, the J call TRBJ2-2; the D gene is possibly TRBD2 (6 bases). Per germline, CDR1 LNHDA and CDR2 SQIVND (reference sequence). This CDR3 is built from 14 residues. Trimming took 7 bases from V and 4 from J, leaving 13 bases between them. CDR3 DNA sequence: TGTGCCAGTAAAAGGCAGGGAGGCACCGGGGAGCTGTTTTTT. Its protein is CASKRQGGTGELFF. Based on the CDR3 plus reference TRBV19 and TRBJ2-2, the full variable domain is DGGITQSPKYLFRKEGQNVTLSCEQNLNHDAMYWYRQDPGQGLRLIYYSQIVNDFQKGDIAEGYSVSREKKESFPLTVTSAQKNPTAFYLCASKRQGGTGELFFGEGSRLTVL.

V gene TRBV19 combines with J gene TRBJ2-3; 9 nucleotides match TRBD2. Germline CDR1 reads LNHDA; CDR2 reads SQIVND (reference sequence). CDR3 length equals 17 residues. V dropped 5 bases and J dropped 3; count of bases not matched to a gene: 12. The CDR3 is CASSRRLSSGDTDTQYF. The CDR3 nucleotides are TGTGCCAGTAGTCGTCGACTATCTAGCGGGGATACAGATACGCAGTATTTT.

The rearrangement joins TRBV7-3 to TRBJ2-3; 13 nucleotides line up with TRBD2. Germline loops: CDR1 SGHTA, CDR2 FQGTGA. CDR3 length equals 16 residues. V was clipped by 3 bases and J by 5 bases; unmatched bases: 5. The CDR3 region has the DNA TGTGCCAGCAGCTTCGGACTAGCGGGGGTGGAAGATACGCAGTATTTT. Encoded protein: CASSFGLAGVEDTQYF.

The chain links TRBV7-9 to TRBJ1-4; 9 bases match TRBD1. Germline assignment: CDR1 SEHNR and CDR2 FQNEAQ (reference sequence). The CDR3 runs to 15 residues. Trimming at V came to 5 bases and at J to 4 bases, leaving 5 bases not matched to a gene. CDR3 sequence: CASSRRDRVNEKLFF. The CDR3 DNA reads as TGTGCCAGCAGCCGGAGGGACAGGGTTAATGAAAAACTGTTTTTT.

This sequence joins TRBV3-1 (or the pseudogene TRBV3-2) and TRBJ1-2, with TRBD1 matching 9 bases. Trimming took 4 bases from V and 2 from J; bases not matched to a gene: 5. Germline V lookup: CDR1 LGHDT, CDR2 YNNKEL (reference sequence). This CDR3 spans 15 amino acids. The CDR3 here is CASSPRDRVNYGYTF. The CDR3 DNA reads as TGTGCCAGCAGCCCCCGGGACAGGGTAAACTATGGCTACACCTTC.

V and J are TRBV5-6 and TRBJ2-3; D might be TRBD2 (5 bases). Germline values: CDR1 SGHDT, CDR2 YYEEEE. The CDR3 runs 15 residues. The V end was cut by 0 bases, the J end by 2 bases, with 10 bases between. This chain's CDR3 is CASSLGGQPTDTQYF. The CDR3 nucleotides read TGTGCCAGCAGCTTGGGAGGGCAGCCCACAGATACGCAGTATTTT.

This chain uses TRBV7-6 with TRBJ2-7; D may be TRBD1 (5 bases). V was cut by 4 bases and J by 4 bases, with 8 bases left in between. Germline CDR1 is SGHVS and CDR2 is FNYEAQ. The CDR3 is made up of 12 amino acids. Here the CDR3 DNA reads TGTGCCAGCAGCTCCCAGGGATACGAGCAGTACTTC. It translates to CASSSQGYEQYF.

This clone was found once. The CDR3 sequence is CASSPDSYNEQFF. The CDR3 bases are TGTGCCAGCAGCCCGGACAGCTACAATGAGCAGTTCTTC. The rearrangement links TRBV2 to TRBJ2-1; maybe TRBD1 (6 bases). V dropped 6 bases and J dropped 3 bases, with 9 bases sitting between them. Germline V gene sequence: CDR1 SNHLY, CDR2 FYNNEI. The length of the CDR3 is 13 residues.

V and J are TRBV11-2 and TRBJ2-1; 7 nucleotides agree with TRBD1. The CDR3 is made up of 12 amino acids. Germline lookup yields CDR1 SGHAT and CDR2 FQNNGV. V was clipped by 4 bases and J by 6 bases; unmatched bases: 0. The CDR3 DNA follows: TGTGCCAGCAGCTCAGGGGGCAATGAGCAGTTCTTC. It translates to CASSSGGNEQFF.

CDR3: CASSSLPLGPRKYF. The CDR3 DNA sequence: TGTGCCAGCAGCTCCCTACCCCTGGGGCCCCGGAAGTACTTC. The chain carries TRBV14 and TRBJ2-7; possibly TRBD1 for D (5 bases). The CDR3 is made up of 14 amino acids. The V end lost 5 bases, the J end lost 11 bases, and 22 bases lay between the germline ends. The germline V gene encodes CDR1 SGHDN and CDR2 FVKESK.

The V call is TRBV6-5, the J call TRBJ1-5; a possible D gene is TRBD1 (5 bases). Looked up from germline, CDR1 is MNHEY and CDR2 is SVGAGI. The V gene lost 2 bases and the J gene lost 7 bases, with 12 bases spanning the gap. The CDR3 length is 14 residues. The CDR3 region is CASSYEGRDQPQHF. As DNA, the CDR3 is TGTGCCAGCAGTTACGAGGGGAGGGACCAGCCCCAGCATTTT.

This clone appeared a few times. The chain joins TRBV11-1 to TRBJ2-1; 12 bases fit TRBD2. Germline assignment: CDR1 SGHAT and CDR2 FQDESV (reference sequence). J lost 4 bases, V lost 2 bases, and 0 bases had no gene match. This CDR3 has 15 amino acids. The CDR3 nucleotides are TGTGCCAGCAGCTTACTAGCGGGGGGGTACAATGAGCAGTTCTTC. It translates to CASSLLAGGYNEQFF.